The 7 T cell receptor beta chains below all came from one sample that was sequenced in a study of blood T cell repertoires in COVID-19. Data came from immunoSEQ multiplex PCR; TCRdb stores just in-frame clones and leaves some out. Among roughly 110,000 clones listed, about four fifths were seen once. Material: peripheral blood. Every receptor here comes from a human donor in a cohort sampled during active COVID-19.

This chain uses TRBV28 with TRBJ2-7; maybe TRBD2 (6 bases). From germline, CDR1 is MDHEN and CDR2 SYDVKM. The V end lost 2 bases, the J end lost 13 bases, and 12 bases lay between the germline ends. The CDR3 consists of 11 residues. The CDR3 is CASSLAGTRYF. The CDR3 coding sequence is TGTGCCAGCAGTTTAGCCGGGACTCGCTACTTC.

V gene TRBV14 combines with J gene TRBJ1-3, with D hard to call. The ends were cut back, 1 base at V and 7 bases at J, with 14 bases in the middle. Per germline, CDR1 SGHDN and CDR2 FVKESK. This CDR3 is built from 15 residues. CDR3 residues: CASSQGVFRRNTIYF. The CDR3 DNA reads TGTGCCAGCAGCCAAGGGGTTTTTCGGCGGAACACCATATATTTT.

The CDR3 loop reads CASRRTSGNYNEQFF. CDR3 coding DNA: TGTGCCAGCAGACGAACTAGCGGGAATTACAATGAGCAGTTCTTC. The chain combines TRBV27 with TRBJ2-1, with 10 bases lining up with TRBD2. V shed 6 bases, J shed 4 bases, and the junction held 6 bases outside the gene matches. Germline V CDR1 and CDR2: MNHEY, SMNVEV (reference sequence). CDR3 length: 15 amino acids.

DNA of the CDR3: TGCAGCGTGGGAGGGGTATTTGGAAACACCATATATTTT. It specifies CSVGGVFGNTIYF. The chain uses TRBV29-1 and TRBJ1-3; D might be TRBD1 (5 bases). The CDR3 runs to 13 residues. CDR1 SQVTM and CDR2 ANQGSEA come from the germline V gene. V shed 6 bases and J shed 3 bases, with 12 bases lying between them.

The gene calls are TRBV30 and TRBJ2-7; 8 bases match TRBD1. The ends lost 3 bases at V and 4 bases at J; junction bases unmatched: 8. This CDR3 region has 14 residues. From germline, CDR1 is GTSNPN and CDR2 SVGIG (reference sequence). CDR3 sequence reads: CAWRDRVGGYEQYF. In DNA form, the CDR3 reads TGTGCCTGGAGGGACAGGGTAGGAGGGTACGAGCAGTACTTC.

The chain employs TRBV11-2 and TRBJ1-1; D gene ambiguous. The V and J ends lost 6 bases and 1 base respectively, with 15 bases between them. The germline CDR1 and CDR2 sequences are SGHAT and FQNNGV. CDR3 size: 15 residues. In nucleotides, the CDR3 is TGTGCCAGCAGTCAGGTTTCAGGATCGAACACTGAAGCTTTCTTT. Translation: CASSQVSGSNTEAFF.

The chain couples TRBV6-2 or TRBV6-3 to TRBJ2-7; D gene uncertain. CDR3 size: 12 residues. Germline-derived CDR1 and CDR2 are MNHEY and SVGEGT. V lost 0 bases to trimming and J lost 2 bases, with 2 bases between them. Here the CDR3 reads CASSYSTYEQYF. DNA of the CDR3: TGTGCCAGCAGTTACTCCACCTACGAGCAGTACTTC.